Presented here are 22 T cell receptor beta chains from one specimen sequenced in a study of shared clonotypes between healthy human individuals. The protocol was immunoSEQ multiplex PCR, while the TCRdb copy is restricted to in-frame clones and leaves out a portion. The sample has fewer than 400,000 clones; around 67% are singletons. Input material: memory CD4+ T cells sorted from blood. Subset given: CD45RA-negative fraction. The receptors come from a man aged 25-45 years in good health.

Only a few counts were recorded for this clone. V usage is TRBV13 and J usage is TRBJ1-1; TRBD1 is a possible D gene (5 bases). Trimming cost V 5 bases and J 0 bases, with 13 bases left between them. The CDR3 extends over 15 amino acids. Germline V gene sequence: CDR1 PRHDT, CDR2 FYEKMQ (reference sequence). CDR3 sequence reads: CASSQWGVMNTEAFF. For the CDR3, the DNA is TGTGCCAGCAGCCAATGGGGGGTTATGAACACTGAAGCTTTCTTT.

V gene TRBV10-3 combines with J gene TRBJ2-2; D is unclear. Germline loops: CDR1 ENHRY, CDR2 SYGVKD. The CDR3 has 14 amino acids. The V and J ends lost 0 bases and 4 bases respectively, with 6 bases between them. DNA for the CDR3: TGTGCCATCAGTGAGTCTCGAGTCACCGGGGAGCTGTTTTTT. It yields the protein CAISESRVTGELFF.

The J gene is TRBJ2-4, the V gene TRBV6-1; 7 nucleotides match TRBD2. J was trimmed by 0 bases and V by 7 bases; bases with no gene match: 3. Germline V CDR1 and CDR2: MNHNS, SASEGT. This CDR3 is 14 amino acids long. The CDR3 bases are TGTGCCAGCATATGGGGGGGAGCCAAAAACATTCAGTACTTC. It specifies CASIWGGAKNIQYF.

The V gene is TRBV7-2, the J gene TRBJ1-3; the D gene is possibly TRBD1 (6 bases). This CDR3 is 16 amino acids long. The germline V gene has CDR1 SGHTA and CDR2 FQGNSA. Between the trimmed V and J ends, which lost 4 bases and 2 bases, there was a span of 15 bases. Here the CDR3 reads CASSSAPGATGNTIYF. The CDR3 nucleotides read TGTGCCAGCAGCTCCGCACCGGGGGCGACTGGAAACACCATATATTTT.

The rearrangement uses TRBV18 and TRBJ2-3, with 8 positions matching TRBD1. The CDR3 is 17 residues long. CDR1 and CDR2 from the germline V gene are KGHSH and LQKENI. The J segment lost 2 bases and the V segment lost 5 bases, leaving 12 bases of the junction unmatched. CDR3 nucleotides: TGTGCCAGCTCATCTGGACAGGGAAGAACCACCACAGATACGCAGTATTTT. Its translation is CASSSGQGRTTTDTQYF.

This chain links TRBV5-1 with TRBJ2-3; 8 bases match TRBD1. V gave up 4 bases and J gave up 1 base; unmatched junction bases: 2. Germline V lookup: CDR1 SGHRS, CDR2 YFSETQ. There are 14 residues in the CDR3. For the CDR3, the DNA is TGCGCCAGCAGCAGGGGACAGGGCACAGATACGCAGTATTTT. Translating gives CASSRGQGTDTQYF.

The V call is TRBV4-1, the J call TRBJ2-7; 12 nucleotides align to TRBD2. The CDR3 covers 15 residues. The V segment lost 6 bases and the J segment 0 bases; nucleotides outside the gene matches: 3. Germline values: CDR1 MGHRA, CDR2 YSYEKL. The CDR3 spells CASRQGLAGSYEQYF. CDR3 coding DNA: TGCGCCAGCAGACAGGGACTAGCGGGCTCCTACGAGCAGTACTTC.

The chain links TRBV10-3 to TRBJ1-3; D may be TRBD1 (5 bases). With 9 bases removed from V and 2 bases from J, the gap between germline ends came to 11 bases. This CDR3 is built from 13 residues. Germline-derived CDR1 and CDR2 are ENHRY and SYGVKD. CDR3 nucleotide sequence: TGTGCCATTCGGGACGGCCCTGGAAACACCATATATTTT. Translated, it gives CAIRDGPGNTIYF.

This clone was found a few times. The same CDR3 is also encoded by other DNA sequences in this sample. The CDR3 is CASSLEGRGDTQYF. The CDR3 DNA follows: TGTGCCAGCAGCTTAGAGGGGCGGGGAGATACGCAGTATTTT. The J gene is TRBJ2-3, the V gene TRBV7-8; perhaps TRBD2 as D (6 bases). Trimming left V 1 base short and J 5 bases short, with 10 bases between. The CDR3 loop spans 14 amino acids. The germline gives CDR1 SGHVS, CDR2 FQNEAQ.

This clone was seen a handful of times. This chain uses TRBV4-3 with TRBJ1-4; a possible D gene is TRBD1 (6 bases). The CDR3 has 16 residues. V gave up 0 bases and J gave up 5 bases, with 13 bases separating them. Germline V CDR1 and CDR2: LGHNA, YSLEER. The CDR3 DNA follows: TGCGCCAGCAGCCAAGACCCCCCGGGGACAAATGAAAAACTGTTTTTT. Protein sequence: CASSQDPPGTNEKLFF.

CDR3 region: CASSLEALSREQYF. CDR3 coding DNA: TGTGCCAGCAGCTTGGAGGCCCTCTCGCGGGAGCAGTACTTC. The V and J genes are TRBV7-3 and TRBJ2-7; TRBD2 is a possible D gene (5 bases). This CDR3 region has 14 residues. V lost 3 bases and J 7 bases, leaving 16 bases between the germline ends. CDR1 is SGHTA and CDR2 is FQGTGA in the germline V gene.

The chain combines TRBV7-8 with TRBJ2-1; D gene unclear. The germline V and J ends were trimmed by 2 bases and 4 bases, with 9 bases remaining between them. Looked up from germline, CDR1 is SGHVS and CDR2 is FQNEAQ. This CDR3 is 14 amino acids long. CDR3 bases: TGTGCCAGCAGCTTACCGCAAGATTACAATGAGCAGTTCTTC. Protein product: CASSLPQDYNEQFF.

The chain carries TRBV5-1 and TRBJ2-1; D may be TRBD1 or TRBD2 (5 bases each). With 0 bases removed from V and 0 bases from J, the gap between germline ends came to 13 bases. The CDR3 totals 17 residues. Germline V gene lookup returns CDR1 SGHRS and CDR2 YFSETQ. This CDR3 is CASSLVPGTTSYNEQFF. In nucleotides, the CDR3 is TGCGCCAGCAGCTTGGTCCCAGGGACCACCTCCTACAATGAGCAGTTCTTC. Full variable domain (remainder filled in from reference TRBV5-1 and TRBJ2-1): KAGVTQTPRYLIKTRGQQVTLSCSPISGHRSVSWYQQTPGQGLQFLFEYFSETQRNKGNFPGRFSGRQFSNSRSEMNVSTLELGDSALYLCASSLVPGTTSYNEQFFGPGTRLTVL.

This clone has more than one count but fewer than ten. V usage is TRBV28 and J usage is TRBJ2-1; tentatively, D is TRBD1 or TRBD2 (5 bases each). With 10 bases removed from V and 6 bases from J, the gap between germline ends came to 19 bases. CDR3 length: 14 residues. Germline V gene sequence: CDR1 MDHEN, CDR2 SYDVKM. This CDR3 reads CATKRGLTSNEQFF. For the CDR3, the DNA is TGTGCCACTAAGAGGGGTCTCACCAGCAATGAGCAGTTCTTC.

This clone has a count of ten or more. The rearrangement uses TRBV7-6 and TRBJ1-4, with D uncertain. The CDR3 loop spans 12 amino acids. V was clipped by 6 bases and J by 5 bases, with 7 bases between them. CDR1 is SGHVS and CDR2 is FNYEAQ in the germline V gene. CDR3 bases: TGTGCCAGCAGGAACATCAATGAAAAACTGTTTTTT. Its translation: CASRNINEKLFF.

The chain links TRBV5-5 to TRBJ2-7; 8 bases match TRBD2. Germline CDR1 and CDR2: SGHKS and YYEKEE (reference sequence). The CDR3 contains 15 residues. Trimming cost V 1 base and J 5 bases; bases outside gene matches: 8. CDR3 residues: CASSLRASGPNEQYF. The CDR3 region has the DNA TGTGCCAGCAGCTTGAGGGCTAGCGGGCCAAACGAGCAGTACTTC.

In this sample, this clone turned up once. The chain has TRBV6-4 and TRBJ1-2; 7 bases map to TRBD1. The V gene's germline CDR1 is MRHNA and CDR2 SNTAGT. This CDR3 contains 15 residues. V lost 10 bases to trimming and J lost 3 bases; unmatched junction nucleotides: 14. CDR3 coding DNA: TGTGCCACCTTCAGACCGGGACAGAGTGACTATGGCTACACCTTC. It translates to CATFRPGQSDYGYTF.

The chain couples TRBV29-1 to TRBJ2-7; tentative D call: TRBD2 (5 bases). The germline CDR1 and CDR2 sequences are SQVTM and ANQGSEA. Trimming left V 4 bases short and J 3 bases short, with 10 bases between. This CDR3 spans 12 amino acids. CDR3 DNA: TGCAGCGTTGCGTCTAGCTACTACGAGCAGTACTTC. This gives the protein CSVASSYYEQYF.

The chain carries TRBV14 and TRBJ2-7; D possibly corresponds to TRBD1 (6 bases). The V end was cut by 6 bases, the J end by 3 bases, with 15 bases between. Germline values: CDR1 SGHDN, CDR2 FVKESK. The CDR3 runs 14 residues. CDR3 DNA: TGTGCCAGCAGGCCAACAGGGCAAGGCTACGAGCAGTACTTC. This codes for CASRPTGQGYEQYF.

This clone was seen ten or more times. CDR3 bases: TGTGCCAGCAGCTTGTATTTTGCAGATACGCAGTATTTT. Its translation: CASSLYFADTQYF. The chain couples TRBV11-3 to TRBJ2-3; D remains unclear. The germline CDR1 and CDR2 sequences are SGHNT and YENEEA. V lost 3 bases and J 4 bases, leaving 8 bases between the germline ends. The CDR3 length is 13 residues.

This chain uses TRBV2 with TRBJ2-1, with 9 bases lining up with TRBD2. Germline-derived CDR1 and CDR2 are SNHLY and FYNNEI. This CDR3 has 14 residues. Germline trimming cut 7 bases from V and 9 bases from J; bases unmatched to any gene: 10. CDR3 nucleotides: TGTGCCAGCACCGGCATTGGACTAGCGACTGAGCAGTTCTTC. The encoded protein is CASTGIGLATEQFF.

This clone was detected once. The chain links TRBV7-6 to TRBJ2-1, with 12 bases matching TRBD2. The junction had 11 bases not matched to a gene; V was cut back by 5 bases and J by 9 bases. Per the germline V gene, CDR1 is SGHVS and CDR2 is FNYEAQ. This CDR3 has 16 residues. CDR3: CASSPRLAGANSEQFF. CDR3 nucleotide sequence: TGTGCCAGCAGCCCCCGACTAGCGGGAGCGAATAGTGAGCAGTTCTTC.